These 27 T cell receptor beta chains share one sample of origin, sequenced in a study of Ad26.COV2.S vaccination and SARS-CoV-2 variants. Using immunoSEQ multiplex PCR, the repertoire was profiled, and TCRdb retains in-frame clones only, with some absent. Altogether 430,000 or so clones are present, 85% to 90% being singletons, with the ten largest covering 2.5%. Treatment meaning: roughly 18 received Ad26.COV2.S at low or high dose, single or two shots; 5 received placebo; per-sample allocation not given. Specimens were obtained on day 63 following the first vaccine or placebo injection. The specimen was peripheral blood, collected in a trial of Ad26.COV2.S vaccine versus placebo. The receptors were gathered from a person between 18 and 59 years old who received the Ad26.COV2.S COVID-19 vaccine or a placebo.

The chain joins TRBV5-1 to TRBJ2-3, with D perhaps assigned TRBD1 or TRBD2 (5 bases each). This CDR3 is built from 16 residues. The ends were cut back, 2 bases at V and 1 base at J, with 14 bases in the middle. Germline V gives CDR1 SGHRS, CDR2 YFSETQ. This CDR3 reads CASSFYGGVGTDTQYF. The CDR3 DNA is TGCGCCAGCAGCTTTTATGGGGGAGTTGGCACAGATACGCAGTATTTT.

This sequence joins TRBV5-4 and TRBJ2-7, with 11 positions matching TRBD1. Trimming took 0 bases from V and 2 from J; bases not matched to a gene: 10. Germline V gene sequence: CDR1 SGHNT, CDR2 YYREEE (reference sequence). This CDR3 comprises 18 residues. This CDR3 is CASSLGPPGQGVTYEQYF. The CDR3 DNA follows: TGTGCCAGCAGCTTGGGGCCCCCGGGACAGGGGGTAACCTACGAGCAGTACTTC.

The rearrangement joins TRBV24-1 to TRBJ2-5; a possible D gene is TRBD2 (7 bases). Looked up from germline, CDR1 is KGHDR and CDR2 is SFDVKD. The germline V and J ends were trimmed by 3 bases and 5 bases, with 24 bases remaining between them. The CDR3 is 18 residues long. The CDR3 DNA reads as TGTGCCACCAGTGATCCCTCTAGCGTGGGGGGGCCGAGGGAGACCCAGTACTTC. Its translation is CATSDPSSVGGPRETQYF.

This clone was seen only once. CDR3 DNA sequence: TGTGCCAGCGGGCGCGGGAGCACAGATACGCAGTATTTT. Translation: CASGRGSTDTQYF. The V gene is TRBV7-3, the J gene TRBJ2-3; TRBD2 is a possible D gene (5 bases). Germline V gives CDR1 SGHTA, CDR2 FQGTGA. With 8 bases removed from V and 0 bases from J, the gap between germline ends came to 9 bases. This CDR3 has 13 amino acids.

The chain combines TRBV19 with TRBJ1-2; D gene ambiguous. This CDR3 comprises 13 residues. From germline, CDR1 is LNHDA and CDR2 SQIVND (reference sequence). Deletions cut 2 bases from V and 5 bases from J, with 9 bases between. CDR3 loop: CASSIRRPYGYTF. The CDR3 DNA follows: TGTGCCAGTAGTATACGGCGACCGTATGGCTACACCTTC.

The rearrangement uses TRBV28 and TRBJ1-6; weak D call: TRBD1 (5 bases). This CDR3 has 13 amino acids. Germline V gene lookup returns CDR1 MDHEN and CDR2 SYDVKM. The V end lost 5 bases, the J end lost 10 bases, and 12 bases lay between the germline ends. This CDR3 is CASSRGSGSPLHF. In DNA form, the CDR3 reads TGTGCCAGCAGTCGGGGGTCAGGGTCACCCCTCCACTTT.

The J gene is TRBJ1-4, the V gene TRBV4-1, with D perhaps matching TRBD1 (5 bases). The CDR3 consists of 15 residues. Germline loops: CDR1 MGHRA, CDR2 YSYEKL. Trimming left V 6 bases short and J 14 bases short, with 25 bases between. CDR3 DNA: TGCGCCAGCAGGGCGGTGGGGAGGGGCGAAGTTGAGCTGTTTTTT. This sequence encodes CASRAVGRGEVELFF.

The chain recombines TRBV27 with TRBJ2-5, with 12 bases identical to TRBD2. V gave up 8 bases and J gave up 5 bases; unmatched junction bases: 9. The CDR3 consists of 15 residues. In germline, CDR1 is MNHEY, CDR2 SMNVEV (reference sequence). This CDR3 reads CASAPGLAGRETQYF. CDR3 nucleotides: TGTGCCAGCGCTCCGGGACTAGCGGGTAGGGAGACCCAGTACTTC.

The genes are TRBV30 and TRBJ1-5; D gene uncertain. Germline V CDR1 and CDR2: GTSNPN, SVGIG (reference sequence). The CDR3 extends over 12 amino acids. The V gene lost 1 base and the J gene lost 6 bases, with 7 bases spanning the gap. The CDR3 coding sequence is TGTGCCTGGAGTGATGGTAGTCAGCCCCAGCATTTT. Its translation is CAWSDGSQPQHF.

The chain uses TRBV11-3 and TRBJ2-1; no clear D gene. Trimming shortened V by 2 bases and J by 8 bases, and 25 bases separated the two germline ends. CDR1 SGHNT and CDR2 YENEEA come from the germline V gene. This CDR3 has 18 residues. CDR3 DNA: TGTGCCAGCAGCTTAAAGGTGGGGTTAGCCCTAGTTTGGGATGAGCAGTTCTTC. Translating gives CASSLKVGLALVWDEQFF.

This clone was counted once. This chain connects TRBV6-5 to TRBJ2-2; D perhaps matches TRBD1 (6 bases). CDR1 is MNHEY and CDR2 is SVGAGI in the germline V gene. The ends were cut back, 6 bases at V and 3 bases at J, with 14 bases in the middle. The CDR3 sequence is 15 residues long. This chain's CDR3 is CASRSHRDYTGELFF. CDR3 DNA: TGTGCCAGCAGGAGTCACAGGGATTACACCGGGGAGCTGTTTTTT.

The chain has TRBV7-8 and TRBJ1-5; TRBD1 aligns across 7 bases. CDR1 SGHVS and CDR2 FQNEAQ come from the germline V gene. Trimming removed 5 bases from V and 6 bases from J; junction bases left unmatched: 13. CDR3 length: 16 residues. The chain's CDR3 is CASSQGGPGRGQPQHF. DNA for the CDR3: TGTGCCAGCAGCCAGGGGGGACCCGGACGAGGTCAGCCCCAGCATTTT.

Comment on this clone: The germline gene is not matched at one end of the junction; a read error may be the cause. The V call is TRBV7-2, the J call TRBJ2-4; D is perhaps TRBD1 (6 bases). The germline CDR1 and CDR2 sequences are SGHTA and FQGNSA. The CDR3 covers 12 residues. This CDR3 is CASSLYAGALHF. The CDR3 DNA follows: TGTGCCAGCAGCTTGTACGCAGGGGCCCTGCACTTC.

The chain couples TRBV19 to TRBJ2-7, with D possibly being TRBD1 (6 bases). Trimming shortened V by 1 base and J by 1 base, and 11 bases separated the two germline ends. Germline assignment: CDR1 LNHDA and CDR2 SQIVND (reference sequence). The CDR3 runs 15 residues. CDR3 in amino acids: CASSIAIQGSYEQYF. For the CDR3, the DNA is TGTGCCAGTAGTATAGCCATACAGGGTTCCTACGAGCAGTACTTC.

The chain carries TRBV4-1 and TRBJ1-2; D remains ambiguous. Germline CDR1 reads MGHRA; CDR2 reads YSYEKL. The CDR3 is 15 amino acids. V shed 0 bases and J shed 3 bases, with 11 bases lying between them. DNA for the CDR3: TGCGCCAGCAGCCAAGAAAGGTTGACCTACTATGGCTACACCTTC. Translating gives CASSQERLTYYGYTF.

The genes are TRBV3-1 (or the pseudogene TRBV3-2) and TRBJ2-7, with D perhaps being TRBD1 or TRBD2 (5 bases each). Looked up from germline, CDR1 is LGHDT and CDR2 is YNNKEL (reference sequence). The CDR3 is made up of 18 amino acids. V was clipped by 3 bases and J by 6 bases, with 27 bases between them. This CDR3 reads CASSHSSLRGARVREQYF. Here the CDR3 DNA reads TGTGCCAGCAGCCATTCATCCCTACGAGGGGCACGGGTTCGCGAGCAGTACTTC.

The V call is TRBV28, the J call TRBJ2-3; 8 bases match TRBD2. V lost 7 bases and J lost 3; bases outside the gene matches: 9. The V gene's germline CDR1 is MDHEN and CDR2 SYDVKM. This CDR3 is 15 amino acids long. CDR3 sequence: CASIGGARQTDTQYF. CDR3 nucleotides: TGTGCCAGCATCGGGGGGGCGCGGCAAACAGATACGCAGTATTTT.

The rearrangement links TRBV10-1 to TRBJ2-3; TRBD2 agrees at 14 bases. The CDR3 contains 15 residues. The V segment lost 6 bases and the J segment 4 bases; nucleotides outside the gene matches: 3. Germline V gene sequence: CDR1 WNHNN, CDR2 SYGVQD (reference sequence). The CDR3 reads CASRRTSGRPDTQYF. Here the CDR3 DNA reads TGCGCCAGCAGGCGGACTAGCGGGAGGCCAGATACGCAGTATTTT.

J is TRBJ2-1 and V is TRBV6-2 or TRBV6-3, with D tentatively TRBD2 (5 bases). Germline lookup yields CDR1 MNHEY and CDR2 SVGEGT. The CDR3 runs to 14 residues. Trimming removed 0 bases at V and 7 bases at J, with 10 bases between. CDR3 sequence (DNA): TGTGCCAGCAGTTACTCGAGGGTCTGGAATGAGCAGTTCTTC. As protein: CASSYSRVWNEQFF.

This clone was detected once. The CDR3, as DNA: TGTGCCAGTAAGGGGGGACAGAGTAATGAAAAACTGTTTTTT. This encodes CASKGGQSNEKLFF. The chain recombines TRBV19 with TRBJ1-4; 7 bases line up with TRBD1. Germline assignment: CDR1 LNHDA and CDR2 SQIVND (reference sequence). Trimming at V came to 7 bases and at J to 4 bases, leaving 6 bases not matched to a gene. This CDR3 has 14 residues.

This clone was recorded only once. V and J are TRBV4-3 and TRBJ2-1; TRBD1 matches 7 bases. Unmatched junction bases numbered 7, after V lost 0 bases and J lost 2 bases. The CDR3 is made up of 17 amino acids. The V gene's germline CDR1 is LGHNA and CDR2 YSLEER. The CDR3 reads CASSQDGTGVTYNEQFF. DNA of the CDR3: TGCGCCAGCAGCCAAGATGGTACAGGGGTAACCTACAATGAGCAGTTCTTC.

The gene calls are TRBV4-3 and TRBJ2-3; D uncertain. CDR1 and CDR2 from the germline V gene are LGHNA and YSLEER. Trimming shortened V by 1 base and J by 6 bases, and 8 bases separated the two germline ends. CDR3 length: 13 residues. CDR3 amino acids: CASSQGRGDTQYF. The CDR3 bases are TGCGCCAGCAGCCAAGGACGCGGTGATACGCAGTATTTT.

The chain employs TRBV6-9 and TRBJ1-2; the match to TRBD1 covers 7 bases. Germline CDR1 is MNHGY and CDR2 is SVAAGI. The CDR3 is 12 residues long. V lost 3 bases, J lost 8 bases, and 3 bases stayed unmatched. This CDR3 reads CASSYVRGGYTF. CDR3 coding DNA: TGTGCCAGCAGTTACGTCAGGGGGGGCTACACCTTC.

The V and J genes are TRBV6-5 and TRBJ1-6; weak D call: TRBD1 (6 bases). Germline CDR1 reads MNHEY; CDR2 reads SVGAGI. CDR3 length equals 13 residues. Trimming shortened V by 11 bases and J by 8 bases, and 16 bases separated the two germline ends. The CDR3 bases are TGTGCCGGAAAACAGGGAACTTATTCACCCCTCCACTTT. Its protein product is CAGKQGTYSPLHF.

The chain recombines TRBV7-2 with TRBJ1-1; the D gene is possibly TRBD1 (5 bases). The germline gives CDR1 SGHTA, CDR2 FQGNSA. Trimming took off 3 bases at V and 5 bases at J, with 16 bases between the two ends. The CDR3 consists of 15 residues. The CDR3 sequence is CASSFTFGGGTEAFF. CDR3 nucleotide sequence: TGTGCCAGCAGCTTTACCTTCGGGGGAGGGACTGAAGCTTTCTTT.

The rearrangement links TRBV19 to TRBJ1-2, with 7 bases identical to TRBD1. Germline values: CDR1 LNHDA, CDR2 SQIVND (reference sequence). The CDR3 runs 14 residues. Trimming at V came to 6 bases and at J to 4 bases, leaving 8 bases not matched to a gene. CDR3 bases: TGTGCCAGTAGCCCACAGGGGTATTTCTATGGCTACACCTTC. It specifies CASSPQGYFYGYTF.

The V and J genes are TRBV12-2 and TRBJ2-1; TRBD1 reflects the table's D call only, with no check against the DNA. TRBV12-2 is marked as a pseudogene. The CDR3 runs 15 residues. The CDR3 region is CASRLARNRGLGQFF. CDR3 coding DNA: TGTGCAAGTCGCTTAGCGAGAAACAGGGGCCTGGGGCAGTTCTTC.